The 30 T cell receptor beta chains presented below share a single source sample, sequenced in a study of cytomegalovirus exposure and HLA in healthy donors listed by TCRdb under 2017. The library was prepared using the immunoSEQ multiplex PCR assay. A mixture of 60 forward primers for TCR Vbeta segments and 13 reverse primers for TCR Jbeta segments was used in the multiplex PCR. TCRdb's version of the immuneACCESS table is confined to in-frame rearrangements and falls short of the full clone set. An unresolved V gene accounts for under half of the shortfall where checked; the remainder is of unknown origin. Present in this sample are a few hundred thousand clones, over 70% of which were seen just once. The ten largest clonotypes hold about 2.5% of the sample. The sample comprised PBMCs. The receptors were sampled from a woman aged 55 to 70 in good health and CMV-seropositive.

This rearrangement joins TRBV30 to TRBJ2-7; D perhaps matches TRBD1 (5 bases). CDR3 length equals 13 residues. CDR1 and CDR2 (germline): GTSNPN, SVGIG (reference sequence). The V end was cut by 3 bases, the J end by 9 bases, with 18 bases between. DNA of the CDR3: TGTGCCTGGAGCGAGCAGGGTTCTCAGGCGCAGTACTTC. This gives the protein CAWSEQGSQAQYF.

The genes are TRBV15 and TRBJ2-1, with 10 bases lining up with TRBD1. V lost 2 bases to trimming and J lost 7 bases; unmatched junction nucleotides: 8. The CDR3 covers 16 residues. The V gene's germline CDR1 is LNHNV and CDR2 YYDKDF (reference sequence). Here the CDR3 DNA reads TGTGCCACCAGCAGAATCGGACAGGGGGTAAGAAATGAGCAGTTCTTC. This gives the protein CATSRIGQGVRNEQFF.

The chain is built from TRBV6-6 and TRBJ2-5; D is possibly TRBD2 (5 bases). Trimming removed 5 bases at V and 9 bases at J, with 19 bases between. CDR1 and CDR2 (germline): MNHNY, SVGAGI (reference sequence). This CDR3 contains 14 residues. The CDR3 spells CASSTLTATGAQYF. CDR3 DNA: TGTGCCAGCAGTACCCTGACGGCAACCGGGGCCCAGTACTTC.

The rearrangement links TRBV27 to TRBJ2-7; D possibly corresponds to TRBD2 (7 bases). Trimming left V 8 bases short and J 8 bases short, with 25 bases between. CDR1 MNHEY and CDR2 SMNVEV come from the germline V gene (reference sequence). This CDR3 region has 15 residues. CDR3 amino acids: CASGAGVGGGTKQYF. CDR3 nucleotide sequence: TGTGCCAGCGGCGCGGGGGTCGGAGGGGGTACGAAGCAGTACTTC.

The rearrangement uses TRBV6-1 and TRBJ2-5; weak D call: TRBD1 (5 bases). The J call may be faulty, since TRBJ2-7 better matches the DNA end. The CDR3 loop spans 12 amino acids. Per the germline V gene, CDR1 is MNHNS and CDR2 is SASEGT. CDR3 in amino acids: CASSNQGYEQYF. CDR3 coding DNA: TGTGCCAGCAGTAATCAGGGTTACGAGCAGTACTTC.

This clone was detected only once. This chain connects TRBV5-5 to TRBJ2-1; TRBD2 is a possible D gene (5 bases). Trimming left V 2 bases short and J 4 bases short, with 13 bases between. The V gene's germline CDR1 is SGHKS and CDR2 YYEKEE (reference sequence). There are 15 residues in the CDR3. CDR3 nucleotide sequence: TGTGCCAGCAGCTTAACTAGAGTACCATACAATGAGCAGTTCTTC. Translated: CASSLTRVPYNEQFF.

The CDR3 DNA follows: TGTGCCAGCAGCCAAGGAGTCGGCGGGGCGCGAGATACGCAGTATTTT. It encodes CASSQGVGGARDTQYF. This chain connects TRBV4-2 to TRBJ2-3; tentative D call: TRBD2 (6 bases). Germline CDR1 is LGHNA and CDR2 is YNFKEQ. This CDR3 has 16 residues. V gave up 1 base and J gave up 5 bases, with 16 bases separating them.

The V call is TRBV2, the J call TRBJ1-4; D unclear. This CDR3 has 14 residues. CDR1 is SNHLY, CDR2 FYNNEI, per germline. Between the trimmed V and J ends, which lost 1 base and 4 bases, there was a span of 7 bases. The CDR3 is CASSEVRVNEKLFF. DNA of the CDR3: TGTGCCAGCAGTGAAGTGAGGGTTAATGAAAAACTGTTTTTT.

The chain employs TRBV30 and TRBJ2-5, with 9 bases identical to TRBD1. The junction had 9 bases not matched to a gene; V was cut back by 2 bases and J by 5 bases. CDR1 is GTSNPN and CDR2 is SVGIG in the germline V gene (reference sequence). CDR3 length: 15 amino acids. CDR3 DNA: TGTGCCTGGAGTAAACGGGACAGGGTCAAGGAGACCCAGTACTTC. It yields the protein CAWSKRDRVKETQYF.

This clone was detected only once. This chain joins TRBV5-1 and TRBJ1-4; D is unclear. CDR1 SGHRS and CDR2 YFSETQ come from the germline V gene. V shed 4 bases and J shed 0 bases, with 10 bases lying between them. CDR3 size: 15 residues. Here the CDR3 reads CASSPGSSTNEKLFF. CDR3 nucleotide sequence: TGCGCCAGCAGCCCGGGGTCCTCAACTAATGAAAAACTGTTTTTT.

This clone has a single count. The chain recombines TRBV19 with TRBJ2-3, with 7 positions matching TRBD1. V dropped 6 bases and J dropped 4; count of bases not matched to a gene: 7. Germline assignment: CDR1 LNHDA and CDR2 SQIVND (reference sequence). The CDR3 has 14 residues. CDR3 residues: CASSEQGLADTQYF. The CDR3 nucleotides are TGTGCCAGTAGCGAACAGGGGTTAGCAGATACGCAGTATTTT.

V usage is TRBV13 and J usage is TRBJ2-7, with D possibly being TRBD2 (5 bases). The CDR3 loop spans 15 amino acids. Germline CDR1 and CDR2: PRHDT and FYEKMQ (reference sequence). Trimming shortened V by 0 bases and J by 3 bases, and 12 bases separated the two germline ends. The CDR3 DNA follows: TGTGCCAGCAGCTTAGGAAATAGCGTAAACTACGAGCAGTACTTC. Translated, it gives CASSLGNSVNYEQYF.

This chain joins TRBV30 and TRBJ1-2; TRBD1 is a possible D gene (5 bases). V lost 8 bases to trimming and J lost 7 bases, with 26 bases between them. Germline V CDR1 and CDR2: GTSNPN, SVGIG (reference sequence). The length of the CDR3 is 15 residues. DNA for the CDR3: TGTGCCACTCCCCCCAGGGAAGGGCTTAGGGGTGGCTACACCTTC. Its protein is CATPPREGLRGGYTF.

The rearrangement uses TRBV27 and TRBJ2-5; 7 nucleotides agree with TRBD1. Germline CDR1 reads MNHEY; CDR2 reads SMNVEV (reference sequence). CDR3 length: 14 residues. Trimming at V came to 5 bases and at J to 4 bases, leaving 7 bases not matched to a gene. The CDR3 protein is CASSRSTGTETQYF. The CDR3 nucleotides are TGTGCCAGCAGTAGGTCGACAGGGACAGAGACCCAGTACTTC.

This clone was seen a handful of times. CDR3 loop: CASSHQRQHQDTQYF. CDR3 nucleotides: TGTGCCAGCAGCCACCAAAGACAGCATCAAGATACGCAGTATTTT. This chain joins TRBV4-2 and TRBJ2-3; D possibly corresponds to TRBD1 (5 bases). The CDR3 consists of 15 residues. Germline CDR1 reads LGHNA; CDR2 reads YNFKEQ. With 3 bases removed from V and 5 bases from J, the gap between germline ends came to 15 bases.

The chain recombines TRBV5-1 with TRBJ2-1, with a tentative D call TRBD2 (6 bases). The V end was cut by 0 bases, the J end by 1 base, with 14 bases between. Per the germline V gene, CDR1 is SGHRS and CDR2 is YFSETQ. This CDR3 contains 17 residues. The CDR3 region has the DNA TGCGCCAGCAGCTTGGGTTCGCGGGAACGGTCCTACAATGAGCAGTTCTTC. Encoded protein: CASSLGSRERSYNEQFF.

The rearrangement uses TRBV11-3 and TRBJ2-3, with 7 positions matching TRBD2. The CDR3 runs to 15 residues. The germline V gene encodes CDR1 SGHNT and CDR2 YENEEA. V shed 5 bases, J shed 3 bases, and the junction held 8 bases outside the gene matches. The CDR3, as DNA: TGTGCCAGCAGCCCGGGGGGAGCGGGGACAGATACGCAGTATTTT. This encodes CASSPGGAGTDTQYF.

The chain employs TRBV7-9 and TRBJ2-2, with 7 bases aligning to TRBD1. This CDR3 is built from 15 residues. The junction had 6 bases not matched to a gene; V was cut back by 5 bases and J by 3 bases. The germline gives CDR1 SEHNR, CDR2 FQNEAQ (reference sequence). The CDR3: CASSAQGMYTGELFF. In DNA form, the CDR3 reads TGTGCCAGCAGCGCACAGGGGATGTACACCGGGGAGCTGTTTTTT.

The chain carries TRBV9 and TRBJ1-1, with D possibly being TRBD1 (6 bases). The CDR3 has 15 residues. CDR1 and CDR2 from the germline V gene are SGDLS and YYNGEE. V was pared by 0 bases and J by 5 bases, with 14 bases between. DNA for the CDR3: TGTGCCAGCAGCGTAGCTGTGGGGGCTGGAACTGAAGCTTTCTTT. This codes for CASSVAVGAGTEAFF.

The chain couples TRBV14 to TRBJ1-2, with no clear D. The CDR3 has 14 amino acids. CDR1 and CDR2 (germline): SGHDN, FVKESK. Trimming took off 2 bases at V and 2 bases at J, with 9 bases between the two ends. The chain's CDR3 is CASSQYSTNYGYTF. The DNA of the CDR3 is TGTGCCAGCAGCCAATATTCTACGAACTATGGCTACACCTTC.

The CDR3 sequence: CASKRSYNEQFF. In DNA, the CDR3 is TGTGCCAGCAAACGGTCCTACAATGAGCAGTTCTTC. The chain has TRBV7-2 and TRBJ2-1; no firm D call. The V and J ends lost 7 bases and 1 base respectively, with 5 bases between them. Germline V gene data show CDR1 as SGHTA and CDR2 as FQGNSA. The CDR3 runs 12 residues.

The V call is TRBV18, the J call TRBJ2-1, with TRBD1 as a possible D gene (6 bases). This CDR3 is 16 amino acids long. The germline V gene has CDR1 KGHSH and CDR2 LQKENI. V lost 2 bases and J 0 bases, leaving 11 bases between the germline ends. The CDR3 nucleotides are TGTGCCAGCTCACCAGCCGGACAGAGCTCCTACAATGAGCAGTTCTTC. Translated, it gives CASSPAGQSSYNEQFF.

The chain joins TRBV15 to TRBJ2-3; tentatively, D is TRBD2 (6 bases). The CDR3 runs 15 residues. Germline CDR1 is LNHNV and CDR2 is YYDKDF (reference sequence). The V gene lost 5 bases and the J gene lost 5 bases, with 17 bases spanning the gap. CDR3 protein: CATSFSGVLRDTQYF. CDR3 DNA: TGTGCCACCAGCTTTTCGGGAGTCCTGAGAGATACGCAGTATTTT. The variable domain in full, with the rest retrieved from reference TRBV15 and TRBJ2-3, is DAMVIQNPRYQVTQFGKPVTLSCSQTLNHNVMYWYQQKSSQAPKLLFHYYDKDFNNEADTPDNFQSRRPNTSFCFLDIRSPGLGDTAMYLCATSFSGVLRDTQYFGPGTRLTVL.

This clone was found a few times. The rearrangement uses TRBV7-9 and TRBJ2-2; possible D gene TRBD2, 5 bases. Germline V gene sequence: CDR1 SEHNR, CDR2 FQNEAQ (reference sequence). CDR3 length: 13 residues. V was pared by 4 bases and J by 9 bases, with 12 bases between. For the CDR3, the DNA is TGTGCCAGCAGCTCCGGAGGTGGCCGGGAGCTGTTTTTT. Amino acid sequence: CASSSGGGRELFF.

The rearrangement joins TRBV19 to TRBJ2-7; 8 bases align to TRBD1. The CDR3 is 17 amino acids. The germline V gene has CDR1 LNHDA and CDR2 SQIVND (reference sequence). V was pared by 2 bases and J by 3 bases, with 12 bases of the junction left unmatched. The CDR3 spells CASSIKLWTGFYYEQYF. The DNA for the CDR3 is TGTGCCAGTAGTATAAAACTTTGGACAGGGTTCTACTACGAGCAGTACTTC.

This clone was seen more than once but under ten times. This chain links TRBV5-1 with TRBJ2-1; 8 nucleotides agree with TRBD2. The CDR3 is made up of 15 amino acids. V was clipped by 0 bases and J by 4 bases; unmatched bases: 3. In germline, CDR1 is SGHRS, CDR2 YFSETQ. CDR3 in DNA: TGCGCCAGCAGCTTGGCGACTAGCGCGTACAATGAGCAGTTCTTC. Translated: CASSLATSAYNEQFF.

This clone was observed a single time. The chain employs TRBV6-5 and TRBJ2-2; the D is unclear. The CDR3 has 12 amino acids. The germline V gene has CDR1 MNHEY and CDR2 SVGAGI. V lost 2 bases and J 6 bases, leaving 4 bases between the germline ends. CDR3 amino acids: CASSYPAGELFF. The CDR3 DNA reads TGTGCCAGCAGTTACCCGGCCGGGGAGCTGTTTTTT.

The rearrangement joins TRBV5-1 to TRBJ2-3, with 7 bases aligning to TRBD1. Losses at the gene ends were 3 bases for V and 6 bases for J; bases not matched to a gene: 10. Looked up from germline, CDR1 is SGHRS and CDR2 is YFSETQ. The CDR3 contains 15 residues. The CDR3 DNA reads as TGCGCCAGCAGCTCGAACAGGGGAGAGGCGGATACGCAGTATTTT. It codes for CASSSNRGEADTQYF.

This chain's CDR3 is CASSRLLNTGELFF. CDR3 nucleotide sequence: TGTGCCAGCAGCCGACTTTTGAACACCGGGGAGCTGTTTTTT. The rearrangement links TRBV11-1 to TRBJ2-2; D ambiguous. The ends were cut back, 5 bases at V and 1 base at J, with 8 bases in the middle. CDR3 length: 14 residues. The germline V gene encodes CDR1 SGHAT and CDR2 FQDESV (reference sequence).

Note on this clone: Additional DNA sequences in this sample encode the identical CDR3. The V gene is TRBV5-1, the J gene TRBJ1-1; D remains ambiguous. The CDR3 extends over 13 amino acids. Germline V gives CDR1 SGHRS, CDR2 YFSETQ. Trimming removed 0 bases at V and 11 bases at J, with 14 bases between. CDR3 residues: CASSLAGDGMAFF. CDR3 sequence (DNA): TGCGCCAGCAGCTTGGCCGGAGACGGCATGGCTTTCTTT.